These T cell receptor beta chains were read from a single sample in a study of tissue T cells after allogeneic stem cell transplantation. Produced via immunoSEQ multiplex PCR; TCRdb's table is partial and in-frame only. This table holds more than 6,500 clones, less than 60% found once. The source was duodenum tissue, collected at autopsy. The receptor source for this set is a female donor older than 55 with lung cancer. Both conserved end residues are part of each CDR3. Each record gives: J gene, D gene, V gene, clone size, CDR3 protein, CDR3 DNA. A D gene is named only where the DNA matches it firmly. Size tells how often a clone was seen (once, few, many) or the class of an expanded clone, and some rows leave it out.

j_call: TRBJ2-5; d_call: -; v_call: TRBV7-8; clone_size: few; cdr3_aa: CASTAGTRQETQYF; cdr3_nt: TGTGCCAGCACGGCGGGGACCCGCCAAGAGACCCAGTACTTC
j_call: TRBJ2-6; d_call: -; v_call: TRBV5-1; clone_size: -; cdr3_aa: CASSLVGGSGANVLTF; cdr3_nt: TGCGCCAGCAGCTTGGTGGGAGGTTCTGGGGCCAACGTCCTGACTTTC
j_call: TRBJ2-5; d_call: -; v_call: TRBV29-1; clone_size: -; cdr3_aa: CSVEAYRRQGQETQYF; cdr3_nt: TGCAGCGTTGAAGCCTACAGGCGGCAGGGTCAAGAGACCCAGTACTTC
j_call: TRBJ2-3; d_call: TRBD1; v_call: TRBV6-4; clone_size: few; cdr3_aa: CASRPQGTDTQYF; cdr3_nt: TGTGCCAGCAGACCACAGGGGACGGATACGCAGTATTTT
j_call: TRBJ1-1; d_call: -; v_call: TRBV4-1; clone_size: few; cdr3_aa: CASSQGRGAHTEAFF; cdr3_nt: TGCGCCAGCAGCCAAGGGCGAGGGGCTCACACTGAAGCTTTCTTT
j_call: TRBJ2-3; d_call: TRBD2; v_call: TRBV7-3; clone_size: -; cdr3_aa: CASSLIAGGSTDTQYF; cdr3_nt: TGTGCCAGCAGCCTAATAGCGGGAGGAAGCACAGATACGCAGTATTTT
j_call: TRBJ2-2; d_call: -; v_call: TRBV7-8; clone_size: -; cdr3_aa: CASKSSNVGSGELFF; cdr3_nt: TGTGCCAGCAAATCCTCTAATGTCGGCTCCGGGGAGCTGTTTTTT
j_call: TRBJ1-6; d_call: TRBD1; v_call: TRBV7-8; clone_size: -; cdr3_aa: CASSLEGQGWSPLHF; cdr3_nt: TGTGCCAGCAGCTTAGAGGGACAGGGATGGTCACCCCTCCACTTT
j_call: TRBJ1-5; d_call: -; v_call: TRBV7-2; clone_size: -; cdr3_aa: CASSPIVGGPQHF; cdr3_nt: TGTGCCAGCAGCCCCATAGTAGGGGGGCCCCAGCATTTT
j_call: TRBJ2-7; d_call: TRBD2; v_call: TRBV30; clone_size: -; cdr3_aa: CAWSGTSGRSSYEQYF; cdr3_nt: TGTGCCTGGAGTGGGACTAGCGGGAGGAGCTCCTACGAGCAGTACTTC
j_call: TRBJ2-3; d_call: -; v_call: TRBV4-3; clone_size: -; cdr3_aa: CASSQRGKRDTQYF; cdr3_nt: TGCGCCAGCAGCCAAAGGGGGAAACGAGATACGCAGTATTTT
j_call: TRBJ1-6; d_call: -; v_call: TRBV4-3; clone_size: -; cdr3_aa: CASSQVTGVLYNSPLHF; cdr3_nt: TGCGCCAGCAGCCAAGTTACAGGAGTTCTTTATAATTCACCCCTCCACTTT
j_call: TRBJ1-4; d_call: -; v_call: TRBV2; clone_size: -; cdr3_aa: CASTLQGLTNEKLFF; cdr3_nt: TGTGCCAGCACCTTACAGGGTCTCACTAATGAAAAACTGTTTTTT
j_call: TRBJ1-2; d_call: TRBD1; v_call: TRBV2; clone_size: once; cdr3_aa: CASAQGALGYTF; cdr3_nt: TGTGCCAGTGCACAGGGGGCGCTTGGCTACACCTTC
j_call: TRBJ2-7; d_call: TRBD2; v_call: TRBV5-1; clone_size: few; cdr3_aa: CASRSGNYEQYF; cdr3_nt: TGCGCCAGCAGAAGCGGGAACTACGAGCAGTACTTC
j_call: TRBJ2-7; d_call: -; v_call: TRBV19; clone_size: -; cdr3_aa: CASSIHNSYEQYF; cdr3_nt: TGTGCCAGTAGTATTCACAACTCCTACGAGCAGTACTTC
j_call: TRBJ1-1; d_call: -; v_call: TRBV5-1; clone_size: -; cdr3_aa: CASSFRGNTEAFF; cdr3_nt: TGCGCCAGCAGCTTCCGGGGGAACACTGAAGCTTTCTTT
j_call: TRBJ2-7; d_call: -; v_call: TRBV6-2/TRBV6-3; clone_size: -; cdr3_aa: CASSWYGTDQYEQYF; cdr3_nt: TGTGCCAGCAGTTGGTACGGGACCGACCAATACGAGCAGTACTTC
j_call: TRBJ1-1; d_call: -; v_call: TRBV7-3; clone_size: -; cdr3_aa: CASSLTGGGALNTEAFF; cdr3_nt: TGTGCCAGCAGCTTAACGGGGGGCGGAGCATTGAACACTGAAGCTTTCTTT
j_call: TRBJ2-1; d_call: -; v_call: TRBV14; clone_size: few; cdr3_aa: CASSQVRQGANLFF; cdr3_nt: TGTGCCAGCAGCCAAGTCCGCCAGGGCGCCAATCTGTTCTTC
j_call: TRBJ2-1; d_call: -; v_call: TRBV2; clone_size: -; cdr3_aa: CASSLQSEQFF; cdr3_nt: TGTGCCAGTTCGCTGCAGTCTGAGCAGTTCTTC
j_call: TRBJ1-1; d_call: -; v_call: TRBV4-3; clone_size: -; cdr3_aa: CASSQGGLTEAFF; cdr3_nt: TGCGCCAGCAGCCAAGGGGGGTTGACTGAAGCTTTCTTT
j_call: TRBJ1-1; d_call: -; v_call: TRBV11-2; clone_size: -; cdr3_aa: CASSPWRGGTEAFF; cdr3_nt: TGTGCCAGCAGCCCGTGGAGAGGGGGCACTGAAGCTTTCTTT
j_call: TRBJ2-3; d_call: -; v_call: TRBV6-2/TRBV6-3; clone_size: -; cdr3_aa: CASSYFSEKQYF; cdr3_nt: TGTGCCAGCAGTTATTTTTCCGAGAAGCAGTATTTT
j_call: TRBJ1-3; d_call: -; v_call: TRBV5-1; clone_size: -; cdr3_aa: CASSLLGAAGNTIYF; cdr3_nt: TGCGCCAGCAGCTTGCTGGGGGCAGCTGGAAACACCATATATTTT
j_call: TRBJ1-1; d_call: -; v_call: TRBV7-3; clone_size: -; cdr3_aa: CASSLSGLPYEAFF; cdr3_nt: TGTGCCAGCAGCTTATCGGGGCTACCATACGAAGCTTTCTTT
j_call: TRBJ2-4; d_call: TRBD2; v_call: TRBV3-1/TRBV3-2; clone_size: -; cdr3_aa: CASSQGRTSGSQYF; cdr3_nt: TGTGCCAGCAGCCAGGGGAGGACTAGCGGGAGCCAGTACTTC
j_call: TRBJ2-7; d_call: TRBD2; v_call: TRBV5-1; clone_size: -; cdr3_aa: CASSLSGGAPYEQYF; cdr3_nt: TGCGCCAGCAGTTTGAGCGGGGGGGCCCCCTACGAGCAGTACTTC
j_call: TRBJ1-3; d_call: -; v_call: TRBV6-5; clone_size: -; cdr3_aa: CASSPQGLAGNTIYF; cdr3_nt: TGTGCCAGCAGTCCACAGGGCTTAGCTGGAAACACCATATATTTT
j_call: TRBJ2-1; d_call: TRBD1; v_call: TRBV5-1; clone_size: -; cdr3_aa: CASSWDRALGEQFF; cdr3_nt: TGCGCCAGCAGCTGGGACAGGGCGTTAGGGGAGCAGTTCTTC
j_call: TRBJ1-2; d_call: -; v_call: TRBV2; clone_size: -; cdr3_aa: CASSERQVYGYTF; cdr3_nt: TGTGCCAGCAGTGAAAGGCAGGTTTACGGCTACACCTTC
j_call: TRBJ2-7; d_call: -; v_call: TRBV3-1/TRBV3-2; clone_size: once; cdr3_aa: CASSQGGQGEQYF; cdr3_nt: TGTGCCAGCAGCCAAGGAGGGCAAGGCGAGCAGTACTTC
j_call: TRBJ1-1; d_call: TRBD1; v_call: TRBV19; clone_size: once; cdr3_aa: CASSHPGTGGKDTEAFF; cdr3_nt: TGTGCCAGTAGTCATCCCGGGACAGGCGGAAAGGACACTGAAGCTTTCTTT
j_call: TRBJ1-2; d_call: -; v_call: TRBV5-1; clone_size: -; cdr3_aa: CASSLVWEGPDYGYTF; cdr3_nt: TGCGCCAGCAGCTTGGTCTGGGAGGGCCCAGACTATGGCTACACCTTC
j_call: TRBJ2-3; d_call: TRBD2; v_call: TRBV30; clone_size: -; cdr3_aa: CAWSELAGGRDTQYF; cdr3_nt: TGTGCCTGGAGCGAACTAGCGGGGGGGAGAGATACGCAGTATTTT
j_call: TRBJ2-2; d_call: -; v_call: TRBV6-5; clone_size: -; cdr3_aa: CASSTPTYTGELFF; cdr3_nt: TGTGCCAGCAGTACACCCACATACACCGGGGAGCTGTTTTTT
j_call: TRBJ2-1; d_call: TRBD2; v_call: TRBV2; clone_size: medium-sized; cdr3_aa: CASSAPRLARSYNEQFF; cdr3_nt: TGTGCCAGCAGTGCCCCCCGACTAGCGAGATCCTACAATGAGCAGTTCTTC
j_call: TRBJ2-7; d_call: TRBD2; v_call: TRBV11-2; clone_size: -; cdr3_aa: CASSFSGNSYEQYF; cdr3_nt: TGTGCCAGCAGCTTTAGCGGGAACTCCTACGAGCAGTACTTC
j_call: TRBJ1-2; d_call: -; v_call: TRBV7-2; clone_size: few; cdr3_aa: CASSLGSLYGYTF; cdr3_nt: TGTGCCAGCAGCTTAGGCAGTCTCTATGGCTACACCTTC
j_call: TRBJ1-1; d_call: TRBD1; v_call: TRBV14; clone_size: -; cdr3_aa: CASSQHQNQGARAFF; cdr3_nt: TGTGCCAGCAGCCAGCACCAAAATCAGGGGGCTAGAGCTTTCTTT
j_call: TRBJ1-6; d_call: TRBD1; v_call: TRBV6-5; clone_size: -; cdr3_aa: CASSYSSTGVGSPLHF; cdr3_nt: TGTGCCAGCAGTTACAGCTCGACAGGGGTAGGTTCACCCCTCCACTTT
j_call: TRBJ2-3; d_call: -; v_call: TRBV2; clone_size: -; cdr3_aa: CASPRERKLTDTQYF; cdr3_nt: TGTGCCAGCCCCCGGGAGCGGAAACTCACAGATACGCAGTATTTT
j_call: TRBJ2-2; d_call: -; v_call: TRBV12-3/TRBV12-4; clone_size: few; cdr3_aa: CASSLSSGGELFF; cdr3_nt: TGTGCCAGCAGTTTAAGTTCAGGCGGGGAGCTGTTTTTT
j_call: TRBJ2-2; d_call: -; v_call: TRBV11-3; clone_size: -; cdr3_aa: CASSLSLAGELFF; cdr3_nt: TGTGCCAGCAGCCTCTCCCTGGCCGGGGAGCTGTTTTTT
j_call: TRBJ1-3; d_call: -; v_call: TRBV30; clone_size: few; cdr3_aa: CAWSQGLVGNTIYF; cdr3_nt: TGTGCCTGGAGTCAGGGCTTGGTTGGAAACACCATATATTTT
j_call: TRBJ2-3; d_call: -; v_call: TRBV9; clone_size: -; cdr3_aa: CASSVGGASGYTDTQYF; cdr3_nt: TGTGCCAGCAGCGTAGGGGGGGCTAGCGGATACACAGATACGCAGTATTTT
j_call: TRBJ2-3; d_call: -; v_call: TRBV7-2; clone_size: few; cdr3_aa: CASSLVLADTQYF; cdr3_nt: TGTGCCAGCAGCTTAGTCCTAGCAGATACGCAGTATTTT
j_call: TRBJ1-6; d_call: -; v_call: TRBV11-2; clone_size: once; cdr3_aa: CASSLEAPRTLDSPLHF; cdr3_nt: TGTGCCAGCAGCTTAGAGGCCCCACGAACACTCGATTCACCCCTCCACTTT
j_call: TRBJ2-5; d_call: TRBD2; v_call: TRBV3-1/TRBV3-2; clone_size: -; cdr3_aa: CASSPYGVAGGRRQETQYF; cdr3_nt: TGTGCCAGCAGCCCCTACGGAGTAGCGGGGGGGCGGCGGCAAGAGACCCAGTACTTC
j_call: TRBJ2-1; d_call: TRBD2; v_call: TRBV2; clone_size: -; cdr3_aa: CASSFIPGLAGDEQFF; cdr3_nt: TGTGCCAGCAGTTTTATTCCGGGACTAGCGGGAGATGAGCAGTTCTTC
j_call: TRBJ2-7; d_call: TRBD1; v_call: TRBV7-2; clone_size: -; cdr3_aa: CASSPRTGGHEQYF; cdr3_nt: TGTGCCAGCAGCCCTCGGACAGGGGGACACGAGCAGTACTTC
j_call: TRBJ2-2; d_call: -; v_call: TRBV7-2; clone_size: -; cdr3_aa: CASSPKNRGTGELFF; cdr3_nt: TGTGCCAGCAGCCCCAAAAATCGAGGCACCGGGGAGCTGTTTTTT
j_call: TRBJ2-3; d_call: -; v_call: TRBV7-3; clone_size: -; cdr3_aa: CASSLSPSQELDTQYF; cdr3_nt: TGTGCCAGCAGCTTAAGCCCCAGCCAGGAGCTGGATACGCAGTATTTT
j_call: TRBJ2-1; d_call: -; v_call: TRBV5-1; clone_size: medium-sized; cdr3_aa: CASSLGDLQEQFF; cdr3_nt: TGCGCCAGCAGCTTGGGCGACCTACAAGAGCAGTTCTTC
j_call: TRBJ2-7; d_call: TRBD1; v_call: TRBV6-7; clone_size: -; cdr3_aa: CASRFPDRDNYEQYF; cdr3_nt: TGTGCCAGCAGATTCCCTGACAGGGACAACTACGAGCAGTACTTC
j_call: TRBJ2-1; d_call: -; v_call: TRBV5-1; clone_size: -; cdr3_aa: CASSLVGDEQFF; cdr3_nt: TGCGCCAGCAGCTTGGTTGGGGATGAGCAGTTCTTC
j_call: TRBJ2-4; d_call: -; v_call: TRBV2; clone_size: -; cdr3_aa: CASSLEGSASKNIQYF; cdr3_nt: TGTGCCAGCAGTCTGGAAGGGTCGGCATCCAAAAACATTCAGTACTTC
j_call: TRBJ1-4; d_call: -; v_call: TRBV12-3/TRBV12-4; clone_size: once; cdr3_aa: CASSGQLNEKLFF; cdr3_nt: TGTGCCAGCAGTGGACAGCTAAATGAAAAACTGTTTTTT
j_call: TRBJ1-5; d_call: -; v_call: TRBV12-3/TRBV12-4; clone_size: -; cdr3_aa: CASSLMVDQPQHF; cdr3_nt: TGTGCCAGCAGTTTAATGGTGGATCAGCCCCAGCATTTT
j_call: TRBJ2-4; d_call: -; v_call: TRBV6-1; clone_size: -; cdr3_aa: CASSDPRPTDIQYF; cdr3_nt: TGTGCCAGCAGTGACCCCCGACCTACAGACATTCAGTACTTC